Listed below are T cell receptor beta chains from one sample, sequenced in a study of graft-versus-host responses after intestinal transplantation. Sequencing used immunoSEQ multiplex PCR; TCRdb keeps in-frame clones, though not all of them. In the table there are some 86,000 clones, 91% of which are singletons. These TCRs' antigens remain unknown. This specimen consisted of unstimulated CD4+ T cells sorted from spleen or lymph node cells, obtained before intestinal transplant. Receptor source: a human donor who received an intestinal transplant. Each CDR3 is given with its conserved first and last residue. The D gene is left open where the match is weak. A row's size may be missing; if present it is once, few, many or a size class.

v_gene: TRBV7-8; abundance: NA; j_gene: TRBJ2-2; d_gene: TRBD2; CDR3nt: TGTGCCAGCAGCTTAGATACCGGGACTAGCGGGTACACCGGGGAGCTGTTTTTT; CDR3aa: CASSLDTGTSGYTGELFF
v_gene: TRBV29-1; abundance: NA; j_gene: TRBJ2-5; d_gene: TRBD2; CDR3nt: TGCAGCGTTGAATCTAGCGGGGGTGAGACCCAGTACTTC; CDR3aa: CSVESSGGETQYF
v_gene: TRBV4-3; abundance: NA; j_gene: TRBJ2-3; d_gene: TRBD2; CDR3nt: TGCGCCAGCAGCCAAGATAGCGGGGGGGCCTGGGATACGCAGTATTTT; CDR3aa: CASSQDSGGAWDTQYF
v_gene: TRBV7-9; abundance: NA; j_gene: TRBJ2-7; d_gene: NA; CDR3nt: TGTGCCAGCAAAAGACTCCCTACTACCTACGAGCAGTACTTC; CDR3aa: CASKRLPTTYEQYF
v_gene: TRBV11-2; abundance: NA; j_gene: TRBJ2-7; d_gene: NA; CDR3nt: TGTGCCAGCAGCTCAGTACGGGACATGACCTACGAGCAGTACTTC; CDR3aa: CASSSVRDMTYEQYF
v_gene: TRBV6-6; abundance: NA; j_gene: TRBJ2-7; d_gene: NA; CDR3nt: TGTGCCAGCAGTGCGGACAGGAGGGACTACGAGCAGTACTTC; CDR3aa: CASSADRRDYEQYF
v_gene: TRBV7-2; abundance: NA; j_gene: TRBJ1-1; d_gene: NA; CDR3nt: TGTGCCAGCAGCCCCTACGATAACACTGAAGCTTTCTTT; CDR3aa: CASSPYDNTEAFF
v_gene: TRBV11-1; abundance: NA; j_gene: TRBJ2-5; d_gene: TRBD1; CDR3nt: TGTGCCAGCAGCCAGGGACAGGGGCAAGAGACCCAGTACTTC; CDR3aa: CASSQGQGQETQYF
v_gene: TRBV2; abundance: few; j_gene: TRBJ2-5; d_gene: TRBD2; CDR3nt: TGTGCCAGCAAAGAGCCTAGCGGGGGGGAGACCCAGTACTTC; CDR3aa: CASKEPSGGETQYF
v_gene: TRBV5-6; abundance: once; j_gene: TRBJ2-5; d_gene: NA; CDR3nt: TGTGCCAGCAGCTTAACAGGGCCAGAGACCCAGTACTTC; CDR3aa: CASSLTGPETQYF
v_gene: TRBV6-1; abundance: once; j_gene: TRBJ2-3; d_gene: TRBD2; CDR3nt: TGTGCCAGCAGTGCTCTCAGCGGGGGGGGCACAGATACGCAGTATTTT; CDR3aa: CASSALSGGGTDTQYF
v_gene: TRBV25-1; abundance: NA; j_gene: TRBJ2-1; d_gene: TRBD2; CDR3nt: TGTGCCAGCGGGGCGGGGGTGGACAATGAGCAGTTCTTC; CDR3aa: CASGAGVDNEQFF
v_gene: TRBV12-5; abundance: once; j_gene: TRBJ2-3; d_gene: NA; CDR3nt: TGTGCTAGTGGTTTGGCCCCTGGCAGGGCAGATACGCAGTATTTT; CDR3aa: CASGLAPGRADTQYF